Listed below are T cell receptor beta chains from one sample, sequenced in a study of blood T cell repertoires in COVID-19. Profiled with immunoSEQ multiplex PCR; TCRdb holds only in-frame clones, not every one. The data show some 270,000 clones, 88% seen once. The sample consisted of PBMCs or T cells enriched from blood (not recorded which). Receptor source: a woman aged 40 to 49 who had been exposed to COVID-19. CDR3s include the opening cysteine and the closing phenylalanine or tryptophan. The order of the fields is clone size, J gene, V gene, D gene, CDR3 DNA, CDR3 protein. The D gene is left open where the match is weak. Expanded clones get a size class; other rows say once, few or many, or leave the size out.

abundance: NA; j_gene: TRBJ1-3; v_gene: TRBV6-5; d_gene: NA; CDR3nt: TGTGCCAGCAGTTATTATCCGCTCGGCTCTGGAAACACCATATATTTT; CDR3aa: CASSYYPLGSGNTIYF
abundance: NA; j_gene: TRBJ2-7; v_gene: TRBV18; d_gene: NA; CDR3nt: TGTGCCAGCTCATCTTGGGTAGTCAGGGCCGCCGAGCAGTACTTC; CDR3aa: CASSSWVVRAAEQYF
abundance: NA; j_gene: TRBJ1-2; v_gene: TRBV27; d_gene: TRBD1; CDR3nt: TGTGCCAGCAGACCCTCAGGACAGGGCTATGGCTACACCTTC; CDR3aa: CASRPSGQGYGYTF
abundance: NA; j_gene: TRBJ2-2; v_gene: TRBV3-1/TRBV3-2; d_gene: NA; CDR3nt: TGTGCCAGCAGCCAAGATGTGGCTGCGAACACCGGGGAGCTGTTTTTT; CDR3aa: CASSQDVAANTGELFF
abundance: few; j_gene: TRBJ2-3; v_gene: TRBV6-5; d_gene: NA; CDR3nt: TGTGCCAGCAGGGGCCGGGACACAGATACGCAGTATTTT; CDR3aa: CASRGRDTDTQYF
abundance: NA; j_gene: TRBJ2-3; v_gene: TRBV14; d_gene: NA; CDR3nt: TGTGCCTTCCCCAGGGGCAGGGCCACAGATACGCAGTATTTT; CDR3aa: CAFPRGRATDTQYF
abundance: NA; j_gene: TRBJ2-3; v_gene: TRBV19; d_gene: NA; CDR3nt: TGTGCCAGTATACAGGGATCCACTAGCACAGATACGCAGTATTTT; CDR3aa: CASIQGSTSTDTQYF
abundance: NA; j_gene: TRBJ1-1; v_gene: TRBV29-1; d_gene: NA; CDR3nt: TGCAGCGTTGAAGATCCCAGGGCCGGGGGCACTGAAGCTTTCTTT; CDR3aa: CSVEDPRAGGTEAFF
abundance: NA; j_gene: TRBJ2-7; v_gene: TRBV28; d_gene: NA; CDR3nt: TGTGCCAGCAGTTTACTTAGTCTCGAGCAGTACTTC; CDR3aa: CASSLLSLEQYF
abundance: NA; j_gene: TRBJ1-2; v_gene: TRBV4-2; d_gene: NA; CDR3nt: TGTGCCAGCAGCTCTCTTAAAACAGGATTCTATGGCTACACCTTC; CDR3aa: CASSSLKTGFYGYTF
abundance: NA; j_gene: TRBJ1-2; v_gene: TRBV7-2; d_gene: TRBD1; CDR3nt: TGTGCCAGCAGCACACCGGGACAGATATATGGCTACACCTTC; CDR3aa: CASSTPGQIYGYTF
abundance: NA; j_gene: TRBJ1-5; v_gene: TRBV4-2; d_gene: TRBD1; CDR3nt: TGTGCCAGCAGCCTGGGGACAGGGAATTTTCAGCCCCAGCATTTT; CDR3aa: CASSLGTGNFQPQHF
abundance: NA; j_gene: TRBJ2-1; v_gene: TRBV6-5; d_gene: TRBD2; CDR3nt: TGTGCCAGCAGTTACCGGCTAGCGGTGTCGAATGAGCAGTTCTTC; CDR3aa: CASSYRLAVSNEQFF
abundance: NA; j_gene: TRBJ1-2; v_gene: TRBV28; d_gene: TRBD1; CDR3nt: TGTGCCAGCAGTTTCCGGGACAGGGTATCTGGCTACACCTTC; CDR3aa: CASSFRDRVSGYTF
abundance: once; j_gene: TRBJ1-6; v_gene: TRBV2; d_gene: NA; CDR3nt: TGTGCCAGCAGTGGAGGCGGTGCCTATAATTCACCCCTCCACTTT; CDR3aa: CASSGGGAYNSPLHF
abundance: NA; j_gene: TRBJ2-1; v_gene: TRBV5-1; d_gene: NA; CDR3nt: TGTGCCAGCAGCCCCAGGCTAGCGAAGAATGAGCAGTTCTTC; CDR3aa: CASSPRLAKNEQFF
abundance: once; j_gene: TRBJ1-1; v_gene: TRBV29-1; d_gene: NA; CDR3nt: TGCAGCGTTGTTCGAGGGAACACTGAAGCTTTCTTT; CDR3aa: CSVVRGNTEAFF
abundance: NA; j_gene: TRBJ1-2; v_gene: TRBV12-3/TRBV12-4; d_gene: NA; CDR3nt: TGTGCCAGCAGTTTCGGGGGGGATGATGGCTACACCTTC; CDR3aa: CASSFGGDDGYTF
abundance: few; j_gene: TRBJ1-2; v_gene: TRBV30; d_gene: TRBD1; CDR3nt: TGTGCCTGGAAACCGCGGACAGGGGCCGGCGGCTACACCTTC; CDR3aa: CAWKPRTGAGGYTF
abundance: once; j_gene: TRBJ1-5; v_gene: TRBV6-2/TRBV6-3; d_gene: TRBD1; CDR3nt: TGTGCCAGCAGTAACACAATCATACAGGGGGCCTCGGGGCCCCAGCATTTT; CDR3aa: CASSNTIIQGASGPQHF
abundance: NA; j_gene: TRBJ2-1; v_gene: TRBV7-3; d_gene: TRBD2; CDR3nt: TGTGCCAGCAGCTTCCTAGCGGGAGGAGGGCAGTTCTTC; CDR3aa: CASSFLAGGGQFF
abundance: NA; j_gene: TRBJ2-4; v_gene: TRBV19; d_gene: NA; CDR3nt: TGTGCCAGTAGTCCGGTTTCGTTGTGGGAGCGGGCCAAAAACATTCAGTACTTC; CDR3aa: CASSPVSLWERAKNIQYF
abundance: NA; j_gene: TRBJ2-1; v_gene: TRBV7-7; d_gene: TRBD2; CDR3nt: TGTGCTAGCAGCTTAGCGACGTGGGGTAGCGGGAACGGATCCTACAATGAGCAGTTCTTC; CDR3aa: CASSLATWGSGNGSYNEQFF
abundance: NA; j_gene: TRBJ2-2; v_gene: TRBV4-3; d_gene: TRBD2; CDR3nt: TGCGCCAGCAGCCAAGATTTTGCGGGAGGGGCAGCCGGGGAGCTGTTTTTT; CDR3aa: CASSQDFAGGAAGELFF
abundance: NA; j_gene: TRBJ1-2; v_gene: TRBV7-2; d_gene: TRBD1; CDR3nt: TGTGCCAGCAGCCCTATCACAGGGGGGTCGTATGGCTACACCTTC; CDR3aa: CASSPITGGSYGYTF
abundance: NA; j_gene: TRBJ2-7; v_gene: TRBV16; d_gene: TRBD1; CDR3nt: TGTGCCAGCAGCCATACAGGGGGCGAGCAGTACTTC; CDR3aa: CASSHTGGEQYF
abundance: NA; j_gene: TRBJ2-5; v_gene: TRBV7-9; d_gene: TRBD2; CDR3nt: TGTGCCAGCAGCTTAGGGGGGGGTGCAGAGACCCAGTACTTC; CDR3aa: CASSLGGGAETQYF
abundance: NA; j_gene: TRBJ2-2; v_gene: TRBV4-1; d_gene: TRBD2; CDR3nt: TGCGCCAGCAGCCAGGGGGGGAGGGACACCGGGGAGCTGTTTTTT; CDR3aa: CASSQGGRDTGELFF
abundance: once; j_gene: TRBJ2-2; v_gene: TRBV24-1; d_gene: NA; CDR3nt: TGTGCCACCAGTGACCCAGGACAGAGATCGAACACCGGGGAGCTGTTTTTT; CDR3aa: CATSDPGQRSNTGELFF
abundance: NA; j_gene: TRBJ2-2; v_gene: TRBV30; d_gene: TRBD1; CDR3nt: TGTGCCTGGACTATGACAGGGGCCGGGGAGCTGTTTTTT; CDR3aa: CAWTMTGAGELFF
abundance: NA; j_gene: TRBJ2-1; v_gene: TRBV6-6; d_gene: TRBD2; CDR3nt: TGTGCCAGCAGTCTCTCGGGTAGCGGGAGGGAAACCTACAATGAGCAGTTCTTC; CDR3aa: CASSLSGSGRETYNEQFF
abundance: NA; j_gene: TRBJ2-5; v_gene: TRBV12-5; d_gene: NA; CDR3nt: TGTGCTAGTGGTTTGGTAGTACGGGGAGAGACCCAGTACTTC; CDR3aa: CASGLVVRGETQYF
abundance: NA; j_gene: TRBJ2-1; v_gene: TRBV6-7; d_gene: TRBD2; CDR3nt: TGTGCCAGCAGGCCAAGGACTAGCGGGATCGTAGGGGCAGCTACGGATGAGCAGTTCTTC; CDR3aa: CASRPRTSGIVGAATDEQFF
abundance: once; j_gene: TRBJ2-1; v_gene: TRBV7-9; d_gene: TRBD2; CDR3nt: TGTGCCAGCCCGGGGACTAGCGGGGGGGCGGTCTACAATGAGCAGTTCTTC; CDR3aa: CASPGTSGGAVYNEQFF
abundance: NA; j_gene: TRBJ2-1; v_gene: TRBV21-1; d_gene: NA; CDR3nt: TGTGCCAGCACCGCCAAGGGGAGACAGGGCTCCTACAATGAGCAGTTCTTC; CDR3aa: CASTAKGRQGSYNEQFF
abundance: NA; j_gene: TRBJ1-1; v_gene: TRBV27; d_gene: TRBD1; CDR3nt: TGTGCCAGCAGTTTAACTCACGACAGGGGGCACACTGAAGCTTTCTTT; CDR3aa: CASSLTHDRGHTEAFF
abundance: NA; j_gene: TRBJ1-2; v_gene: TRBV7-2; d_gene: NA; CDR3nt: TGTGCCAGCAGCTCAAGGACAGTCATTAACTATGGCTACACCTTC; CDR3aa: CASSSRTVINYGYTF
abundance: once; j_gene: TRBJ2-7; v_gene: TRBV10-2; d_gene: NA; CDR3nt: TGCGCCAGCCTAGGCTACGAGCAGTACTTC; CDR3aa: CASLGYEQYF
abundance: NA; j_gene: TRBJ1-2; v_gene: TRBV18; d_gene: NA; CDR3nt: TGTGCCAGCTCACCATTGTTGGGACAAGGATATGGCTACACCTTC; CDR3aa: CASSPLLGQGYGYTF
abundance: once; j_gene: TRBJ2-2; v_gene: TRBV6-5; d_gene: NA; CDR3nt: TGTGCCAGCACTAAGAGGGCGGCCGGGGAGCTGTTTTTT; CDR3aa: CASTKRAAGELFF
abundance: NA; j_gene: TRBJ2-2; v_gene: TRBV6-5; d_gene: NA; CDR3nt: TGTGCCAGCAGTTACTCGGGGGCTCAAAGTGACGGGGAGCTGTTTTTT; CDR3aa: CASSYSGAQSDGELFF
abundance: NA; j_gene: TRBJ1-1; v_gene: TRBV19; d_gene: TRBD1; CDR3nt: TGTGCCAGTAGCCACAGGGGCGGGAACACTGAAGCTTTCTTT; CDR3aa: CASSHRGGNTEAFF
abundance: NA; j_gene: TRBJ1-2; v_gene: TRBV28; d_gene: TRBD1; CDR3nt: TGTGCCAGCACCGCCCAGGGGGCAGGTGGCTACACCTTC; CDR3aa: CASTAQGAGGYTF
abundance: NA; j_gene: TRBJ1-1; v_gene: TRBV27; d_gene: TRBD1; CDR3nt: TGTGCCAGCAGTTTAAACCCGGGACAGGGAACTTTCTTT; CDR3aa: CASSLNPGQGTFF
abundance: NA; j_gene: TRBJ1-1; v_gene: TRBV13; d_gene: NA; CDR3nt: TGTGCCAGCAGCCCAAACCTGAGGGAAGCTTTCTTT; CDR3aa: CASSPNLREAFF
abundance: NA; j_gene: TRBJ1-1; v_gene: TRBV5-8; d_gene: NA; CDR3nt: TGTGCCAGCAGCGTAGGGACACGGTATGGGGACGAAGCTTTCTTT; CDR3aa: CASSVGTRYGDEAFF